This T cell receptor beta chain was captured by sequencing in a study of T-cell memory formation after mild COVID-19. TCRdb re-analysed the 5' RACE reads in MiXCR, keeping a single row per CDR3 protein. Counted here are fewer than 650,000 distinct CDR3 sequences, 20% to 25% occurring once; the ten biggest clones make up about 8.2%. This clonotype occurred a few times. The antigen remains undetermined. Trimming stripped 7 bases from V and 3 bases from J, with 15 bases between. The CDR3 is 14 residues long. CDR1 and CDR2 (germline): SGHVS, FQNEAQ. Findings and caveats of the study: Some responding clones appeared in pre-infection memory, suggesting cross-reactive memory joined.

This sequence originates from an adult woman who had mild COVID-19 (a few samples of this study predate the infection). Cell type and time point are not known. Sequencing was carried out using PBMCs or a T cell subset sorted from them (not recorded which). The chain is built from TRBV7-8 and TRBJ1-1; D is undetermined. The CDR3 region has the DNA TGTGCCAGCACTGCCGGACGTCTTGACACTGAAGCTTTCTTT. Encoded protein: CASTAGRLDTEAFF.